This T cell receptor (beta chain) is drawn from a study of cytomegalovirus exposure and HLA in healthy donors. Overall study: Most genotyped donors, 81% of fewer than 400, had Caucasian-associated genetic ancestry. Study observations and caveats: TCR beta sequences numbering 15,000 to 20,000 were associated with HLA alleles at 0.05 false discovery rate in a later analysis. In all likelihood, a cluster of highly shared sequence variants was a sequencing artifact. Rarity held for most TCR sequences, but there were some public TCRs that occurred in many donors.

PCR primers comprised 60 Vbeta and 13 Jbeta primers. TCRdb's copy holds only in-frame clones and misses some; the assay was immunoSEQ multiplex PCR. The profile shows about 100,000 clones, roughly 85% of them singletons. The V and J ends lost 5 bases and 3 bases, in that order; junction bases with no gene match: 4. Germline lookup yields CDR1 MNHEY and CDR2 SMNVEV (reference sequence). The CDR3 has 15 residues. About this clone: Antigen specificity is unknown.

The sequence came from a young man in good health and CMV-seronegative. The chain recombines TRBV27 with TRBJ1-6, with 7 bases fitting TRBD1. Sequencing was done on a sample of PBMCs. CDR3 amino acids: CASSTGTVYNSPLHF. CDR3 sequence (DNA): TGTGCCAGCAGTACCGGGACAGTCTATAATTCACCCCTCCACTTT.